Below are 8 T cell receptor beta chains sequenced from a single sample in a study of T cells in Graves' hyperthyroidism and ophthalmopathy (dated by TCRdb to the late 2010s). Libraries were prepared through multiplex PCR. TCRdb lists the instrument as Illumina HiSeq 2000. The TCR beta CDR3 regions were amplified from the RNA transcripts. For the first round of RT-PCR on the TCR CDR3, the HTBI primer set was used together with the Qiagen OneStep RT-PCR kit. TCRdb reprocessing: public reads trimmed at Q25 with fastp, clones called with MiXCR, in-frame beta chains kept. Each CDR3 protein appears once, grouped with its most common genes and DNA. This sample has some 92,000 distinct CDR3 sequences in its table, and 35% to 45% of those were observed once. Of the sample, around 9.6% is held by the ten largest clones. What was sequenced was peripheral blood or thyroid tissue (not recorded which). The source is a woman aged 25 to 39 with Graves' hyperthyroidism.

This clonotype occurred many times. The V call is TRBV5-1, the J call TRBJ2-5, with a possible D match to TRBD1 (5 bases). This CDR3 spans 15 amino acids. CDR1 is SGHRS and CDR2 is YFSETQ in the germline V gene. Trimming pared 0 bases from V and 0 bases from J, leaving 9 bases between. The CDR3 DNA is TGCGCCAGCAGCTTGGACGTGACAGACCAAGAGACCCAGTACTTC. Translated, it gives CASSLDVTDQETQYF.

This clonotype was picked up many times. The CDR3 bases are TGTGCCAGCAGCATTCGGGACTCCTTCACCGGGGAGCTGTTTTTT. Residues: CASSIRDSFTGELFF. The chain joins TRBV9 to TRBJ2-2; tentative D call: TRBD2 (6 bases). With 4 bases removed from V and 4 bases from J, the gap between germline ends came to 14 bases. Germline loops: CDR1 SGDLS, CDR2 YYNGEE. The CDR3 has 15 amino acids.

The J gene is TRBJ2-2, the V gene TRBV7-9, with a weak D call TRBD1 (6 bases). The germline V gene encodes CDR1 SEHNR and CDR2 FQNEAQ (reference sequence). The CDR3 is 15 residues long. The V end lost 6 bases, the J end lost 6 bases, and 17 bases lay between the germline ends. CDR3 sequence: CASSPDRLYPGELFF. The CDR3 DNA reads TGTGCCAGCAGTCCCGACAGGCTGTACCCCGGGGAGCTGTTTTTT.

This clonotype was detected ten times or more. This rearrangement joins TRBV12-3 or TRBV12-4 to TRBJ1-5, with 7 bases identical to TRBD1. V shed 8 bases and J 3 bases; nucleotides not matched to a gene: 7. This CDR3 has 14 amino acids. For the CDR3, the DNA is TGTGCCAGCGGGGACAGAATCACCAATCAGCCCCAGCATTTT. This codes for CASGDRITNQPQHF.

This clonotype has ten or more counts. The rearrangement links TRBV5-1 to TRBJ2-6; 7 bases are shared with TRBD2. The CDR3 length is 16 residues. Germline CDR1 reads SGHRS; CDR2 reads YFSETQ. V was pared by 7 bases and J by 0 bases, with 7 bases of the junction left unmatched. The CDR3 DNA is TGCGCCAGCGGCCGAGGGAGGGGCTCTGGGGCCAACGTCCTGACTTTC. Translation: CASGRGRGSGANVLTF.

The chain links TRBV28 to TRBJ2-3, with TRBD2 matching 8 bases. From germline, CDR1 is MDHEN and CDR2 SYDVKM. The CDR3 is 15 amino acids. The trim removed 2 bases at V and 5 bases at J, leaving 6 bases unmatched. The CDR3 DNA follows: TGTGCCAGCAGTTTAGGAGCGGGAGTTGGAGATACGCAGTATTTT. Amino acids: CASSLGAGVGDTQYF.

This clonotype was seen repeatedly, ten times or more. A junction end diverges from the germline sequence, so it may reflect a read error. The chain combines TRBV20-1 with TRBJ1-6; 8 bases agree with TRBD1. CDR3 length equals 16 residues. Germline-derived CDR1 and CDR2 are DFQATT and SNEGSKA (reference sequence). CDR3: CSARGTGWSYNSPLHF. CDR3 sequence (DNA): TGCAGTGCAAGAGGGACAGGATGGTCCTATAATTCACCCCTCCACTTT.

The chain uses TRBV14 and TRBJ2-7; TRBD2 might be the D (7 bases). Germline CDR1 reads SGHDN; CDR2 reads FVKESK. Trimming shortened V by 4 bases and J by 6 bases, and 10 bases separated the two germline ends. CDR3 length equals 12 residues. The CDR3 DNA sequence: TGTGCCAGCAGCCGGGGGGGCGGCGAGCAGTACTTC. Protein: CASSRGGGEQYF.